This T cell receptor beta chain was profiled in a study of cytomegalovirus exposure and HLA in healthy donors (dated by TCRdb to about 2017). Turning to the overall study: A later analysis indicated that the 90 to 150 validation repertoires were generated on the platform also employed for the 700 or so repertoires of the first cohort. The study aimed to test whether cataloging public T cell receptors could reveal signatures of past pathogen exposure. A separate validation cohort of over 95 different subjects was used in addition to the roughly 620-subject first cohort. High-throughput TCR immunosequencing, statistical association of individual TCRs with disease status, and machine learning were combined to predict cytomegalovirus infection status. The paper's findings and limits, for the study overall: A later analysis found that TCRs clustered in the first cohort also tended to co-occur in the 120 or so validation repertoires, with approximately 94% of cluster scores above 0. According to the authors, the approach could potentially be generalized to other disease states and immunological phenotypes. Across donors, most TCR sequences were observed very rarely, whereas some public TCRs were present in many individuals. A later analysis had no HLA typing for the validation cohort, so co-occurrence there was scored across all 130 or so repertoires. The classifier was reported to diagnose cytomegalovirus status with high specificity and sensitivity in both the original cohort and the validation cohort. In the study, some 160 TCR beta chains were listed as associated with cytomegalovirus. In vitro tests confirmed that a few of the cytomegalovirus-associated TCR beta chains recognize cytomegalovirus antigens.

The donors belonged to the validation cohort of around 130 subjects, which was separate from the roughly 670-subject first cohort. Libraries came from the immunoSEQ multiplex PCR assay. The study's processing was this. A statistical classification framework was built to diagnose cytomegalovirus status from the catalog of TCR beta chain sequences. What TCRdb holds here is the immuneACCESS table cut down to in-frame rearrangements. Part of the clones is not present; checked against another copy, under half of the missing clones reflect an unresolved V gene, and the others are unexplained. V and J calls and clone size are copied from that table; D and trimming were computed from the DNA. The sample profile shows 110,000 or so clones; approximately 88% of them were found once. The top ten hold around 2% of the sample. For this clone: The antigen this receptor binds is unknown. No qualities accompany the bases; no much larger clone lies one base away.

The CDR3 holds 15 amino acids from the cysteine to the phenylalanine. Of the read, only the CDR3 DNA is kept; its 45 bases are in frame from base 1. Here V drops 6 bases and J drops 3 bases, and the junction holds 10 bases not matched to any gene. CDR1 and CDR2, looked up from the germline V gene, are MNHNS and SASEGT. The receptor comes from a man between 18 and 29 years old in good health and CMV-seronegative. Sequenced material: PBMCs. The rearrangement combines TRBV6-1 with TRBJ2-5, with 7 bases aligning to TRBD2. The CDR3 loop reads CASSDPGGREETQYF. In nucleotides, the sequence is TGTGCCAGCAGCGACCCCGGGGGGAGGGAAGAGACCCAGTACTTC.